The 11 T cell receptor beta chains reported below all come from one sample, sequenced in a study of T cell repertoires in cytomegalovirus infection. TCRdb independently ran MiXCR on the reads; one entry per CDR3 protein. This table holds a few hundred thousand distinct CDR3 sequences, 18% found once. The material sequenced was PBMCs. These receptors all come from a human donor in good health (CMV status not recorded). Some clones in this sample may be carry-over from other donors' samples.

The chain recombines TRBV19 with TRBJ1-2; D is uncertain. The CDR3 covers 13 residues. V was clipped by 5 bases and J by 3 bases, with 10 bases between them. The germline V gene has CDR1 LNHDA and CDR2 SQIVND (reference sequence). CDR3 DNA sequence: TGTGCCAGTAGTCCGGCCATGGACTATGGCTACACCTTC. This sequence encodes CASSPAMDYGYTF.

This clonotype was detected ten times or more. The V gene is TRBV12-3 or TRBV12-4, the J gene TRBJ1-1; D not resolved. V dropped 8 bases and J dropped 4 bases, with 11 bases sitting between them. The CDR3 has 12 residues. CDR3 loop: CASLWGGTEAFF. CDR3 bases: TGTGCCAGCCTTTGGGGAGGCACTGAAGCTTTCTTT.

In its sample, this clonotype was seen a few times. Since a much larger clone is just one base distant, this may be a read error. V gene TRBV12-3 or TRBV12-4 combines with J gene TRBJ2-1; no definite D call. CDR3 length: 11 residues. V lost 6 bases, J lost 3 bases, and 3 bases lay in between. As DNA, the CDR3 is TGTGCCAGCAGGGTCTACAATGAGCAGTTCTTC. This encodes CASRVYNEQFF.

In its sample, this clonotype was seen many times. This chain connects TRBV7-2 to TRBJ2-5; TRBD2 might be the D (5 bases). The germline CDR1 and CDR2 sequences are SGHTA and FQGNSA. The V end lost 3 bases, the J end lost 5 bases, and 10 bases lay between the germline ends. The CDR3 runs to 13 residues. CDR3 DNA: TGTGCCAGCAGCTTTGGGCGGGTGGAGACCCAGTACTTC. It is translated as CASSFGRVETQYF.

This sequence joins TRBV3-1 and TRBJ1-2; 8 nucleotides match TRBD1. The CDR3 runs to 13 residues. V shed 3 bases and J 6 bases; nucleotides not matched to a gene: 3. Germline CDR1 LGHDT, CDR2 YNNKEL (reference sequence). CDR3 sequence (DNA): TGTGCCAGCAGCCACCTGACAGGGGATGGCTACACCTTC. It is translated as CASSHLTGDGYTF.

This clonotype has at least ten counts. The chain uses TRBV28 and TRBJ1-3, with no clear D. Trimming pared 7 bases from V and 0 bases from J, leaving 7 bases between. From germline, CDR1 is MDHEN and CDR2 SYDVKM. This CDR3 region has 13 residues. The CDR3 loop is CASTLNSGNTIYF. CDR3 DNA sequence: TGTGCCAGCACCCTAAACTCTGGAAACACCATATATTTT.

The J gene is TRBJ1-5, the V gene TRBV6-6; 8 bases are a match to TRBD1. The V segment lost 5 bases and the J segment 4 bases; nucleotides outside the gene matches: 7. The length of the CDR3 is 15 residues. The germline V gene encodes CDR1 MNHNY and CDR2 SVGAGI (reference sequence). The CDR3 DNA is TGTGCCAGCAGTACAGACAGGGGAATTAATCAGCCCCAGCATTTT. Its translation: CASSTDRGINQPQHF.

In its sample, this clonotype was seen many times. The rearrangement uses TRBV12-3 or TRBV12-4 and TRBJ2-2, with 8 bases identical to TRBD2. The CDR3 totals 15 residues. V lost 6 bases and J lost 6; bases outside the gene matches: 9. This CDR3 is CASRRAGAGSGELFF. For the CDR3, the DNA is TGTGCCAGCAGGAGAGCGGGAGCTGGTTCCGGGGAGCTGTTTTTT.

The chain links TRBV30 to TRBJ1-1; D is unclear. The length of the CDR3 is 13 residues. The germline V gene encodes CDR1 GTSNPN and CDR2 SVGIG (reference sequence). V was shortened by 0 bases and J by 5 bases, with 10 bases between the two germline ends. The CDR3 is CAWSVRRWTEAFF. As DNA, the CDR3 is TGTGCCTGGAGTGTCCGACGCTGGACTGAAGCTTTCTTT.

This clonotype is a singleton in its sample. The V call is TRBV28, the J call TRBJ1-1, with D possibly matching TRBD1 (6 bases). CDR3 length equals 13 residues. Germline V lookup: CDR1 MDHEN, CDR2 SYDVKM. The CDR3, as DNA: TGTGCTATTGGGGGCGGTCCCCCTTGGGGAGCTTTCTTT. Amino acid sequence: CAIGGGPPWGAFF.

This chain joins TRBV30 and TRBJ2-3; D gene ambiguous. Germline V gives CDR1 GTSNPN, CDR2 SVGIG (reference sequence). The ends were cut back, 0 bases at V and 5 bases at J, with 9 bases in the middle. The CDR3 contains 13 residues. CDR3 in amino acids: CAWSVPDGDTQYF. The DNA for the CDR3 is TGTGCCTGGAGTGTCCCGGACGGAGATACGCAGTATTTT.